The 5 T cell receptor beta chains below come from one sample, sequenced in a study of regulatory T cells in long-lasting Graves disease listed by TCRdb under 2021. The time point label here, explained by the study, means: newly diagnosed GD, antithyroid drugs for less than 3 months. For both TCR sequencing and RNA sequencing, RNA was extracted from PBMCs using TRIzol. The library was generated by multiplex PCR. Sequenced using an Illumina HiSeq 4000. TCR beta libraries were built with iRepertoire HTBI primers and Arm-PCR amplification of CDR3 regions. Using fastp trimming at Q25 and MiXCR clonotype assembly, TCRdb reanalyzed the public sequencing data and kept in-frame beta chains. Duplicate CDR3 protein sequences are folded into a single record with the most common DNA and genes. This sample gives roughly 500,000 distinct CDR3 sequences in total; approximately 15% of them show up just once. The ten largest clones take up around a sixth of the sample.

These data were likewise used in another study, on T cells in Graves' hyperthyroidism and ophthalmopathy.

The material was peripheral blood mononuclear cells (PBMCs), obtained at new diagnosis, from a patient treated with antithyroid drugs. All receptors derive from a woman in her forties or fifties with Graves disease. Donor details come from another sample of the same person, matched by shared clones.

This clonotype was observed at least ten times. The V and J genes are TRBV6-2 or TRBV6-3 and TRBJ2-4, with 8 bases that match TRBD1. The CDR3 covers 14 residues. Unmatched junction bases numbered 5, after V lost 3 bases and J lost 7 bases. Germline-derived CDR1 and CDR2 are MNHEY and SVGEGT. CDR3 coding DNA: TGTGCCAGCAGTTATGGGGACAGGTTCAACATTCAGTACTTC. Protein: CASSYGDRFNIQYF.

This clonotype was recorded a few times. In nucleotides, the CDR3 is TGCAGCGTTCAGAGAAGCGGAACCACCGGGGAGCTGTTTTTT. Translating it yields CSVQRSGTTGELFF. The genes are TRBV29-1 and TRBJ2-2, with TRBD2 as a possible D gene (5 bases). This CDR3 has 14 amino acids. Per the germline V gene, CDR1 is SQVTM and CDR2 is ANQGSEA. The V and J ends lost 5 bases and 4 bases respectively, with 14 bases between them.

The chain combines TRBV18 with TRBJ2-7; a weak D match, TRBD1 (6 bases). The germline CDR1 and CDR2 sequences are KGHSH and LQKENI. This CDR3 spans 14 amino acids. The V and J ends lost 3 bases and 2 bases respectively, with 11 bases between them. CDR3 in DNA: TGTGCCAGCTCACCCAATGAGGGGGCCTACGAGCAGTACTTC. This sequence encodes CASSPNEGAYEQYF. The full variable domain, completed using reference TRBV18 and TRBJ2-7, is NAGVMQNPRHLVRRRGQEARLRCSPMKGHSHVYWYRQLPEEGLKFMVYLQKENIIDESGMPKERFSAEFPKEGPSILRIQQVVRGDSAAYFCASSPNEGAYEQYFGPGTRLTVT.

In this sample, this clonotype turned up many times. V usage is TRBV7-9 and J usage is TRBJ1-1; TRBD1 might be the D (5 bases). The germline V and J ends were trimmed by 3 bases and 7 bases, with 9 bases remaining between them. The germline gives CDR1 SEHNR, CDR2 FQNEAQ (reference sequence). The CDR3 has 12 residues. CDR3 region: CASSLGGNEAFF. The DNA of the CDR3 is TGTGCCAGCAGCTTGGGGGGTAATGAAGCTTTCTTT.

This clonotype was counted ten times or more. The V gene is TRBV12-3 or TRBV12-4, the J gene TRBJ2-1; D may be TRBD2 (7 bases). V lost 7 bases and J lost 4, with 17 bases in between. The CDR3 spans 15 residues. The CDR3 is CASKRKGGGYNEQFF. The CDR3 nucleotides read TGTGCCAGCAAGCGAAAGGGGGGGGGTTACAATGAGCAGTTCTTC.